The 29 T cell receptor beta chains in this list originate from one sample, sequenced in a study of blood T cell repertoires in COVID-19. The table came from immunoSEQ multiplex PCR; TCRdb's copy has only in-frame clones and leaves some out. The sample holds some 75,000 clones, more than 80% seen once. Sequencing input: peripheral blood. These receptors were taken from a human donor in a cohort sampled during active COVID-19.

The CDR3 nucleotides are TGTGCCAGCAGCCGCGGGGGCTACGAGCAGTACTTC. This translates into CASSRGGYEQYF. The chain combines TRBV7-9 with TRBJ2-7; 7 nucleotides line up with TRBD2. The CDR3 runs to 12 residues. Looked up from germline, CDR1 is SEHNR and CDR2 is FQNEAQ (reference sequence). Losses at the gene ends were 5 bases for V and 3 bases for J; bases not matched to a gene: 1. The variable domain in full, with the rest retrieved from reference TRBV7-9 and TRBJ2-7, is DTGVSQNPRHKITKRGQNVTFRCDPISEHNRLYWYRQTLGQGPEFLTYFQNEAQLEKSRLLSDRFSAERPKGSFSTLEIQRTEQGDSAMYLCASSRGGYEQYFGPGTRLTVT.

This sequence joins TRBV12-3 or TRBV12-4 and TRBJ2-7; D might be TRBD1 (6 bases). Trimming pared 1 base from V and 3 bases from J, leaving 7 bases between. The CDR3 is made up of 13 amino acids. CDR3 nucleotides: TGTGCCAGCAGTTTAGGGACAGTCTACGAGCAGTACTTC. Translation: CASSLGTVYEQYF.

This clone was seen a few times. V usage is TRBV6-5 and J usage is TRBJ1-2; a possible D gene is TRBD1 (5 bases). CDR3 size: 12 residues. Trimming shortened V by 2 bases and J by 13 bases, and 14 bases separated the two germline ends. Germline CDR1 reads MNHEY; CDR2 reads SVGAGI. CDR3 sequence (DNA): TGTGCCAGCAGTTACAGTTTAGGGGAAATCACCTTC. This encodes CASSYSLGEITF.

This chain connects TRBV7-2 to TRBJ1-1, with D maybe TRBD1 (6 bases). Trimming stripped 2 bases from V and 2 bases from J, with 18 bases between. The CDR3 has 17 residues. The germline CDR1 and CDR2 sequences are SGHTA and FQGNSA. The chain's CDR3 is CASSLKVWGGLNTEAFF. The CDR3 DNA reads TGTGCCAGCAGCTTAAAAGTTTGGGGGGGGCTTAACACTGAAGCTTTCTTT.

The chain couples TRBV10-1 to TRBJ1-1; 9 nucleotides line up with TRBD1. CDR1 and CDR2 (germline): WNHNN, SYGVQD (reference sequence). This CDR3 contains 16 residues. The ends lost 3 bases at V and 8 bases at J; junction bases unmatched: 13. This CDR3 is CASSETGGAPTREAFF. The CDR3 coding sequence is TGCGCCAGCAGTGAAACAGGGGGCGCCCCGACCCGAGAAGCTTTCTTT.

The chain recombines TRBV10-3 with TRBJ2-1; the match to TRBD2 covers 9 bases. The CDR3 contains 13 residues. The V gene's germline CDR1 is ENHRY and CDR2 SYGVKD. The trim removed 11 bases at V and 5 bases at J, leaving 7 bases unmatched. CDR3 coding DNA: TGTGCCGCGGCCGGGACTAGCAACAATGAGCAGTTCTTC. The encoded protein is CAAAGTSNNEQFF.

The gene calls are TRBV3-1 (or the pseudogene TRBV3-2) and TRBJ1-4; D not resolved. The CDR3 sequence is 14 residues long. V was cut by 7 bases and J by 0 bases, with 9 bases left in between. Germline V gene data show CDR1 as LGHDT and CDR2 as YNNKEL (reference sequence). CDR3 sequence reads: CASNTGATNEKLFF. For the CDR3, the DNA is TGTGCCAGCAACACCGGAGCAACTAATGAAAAACTGTTTTTT.

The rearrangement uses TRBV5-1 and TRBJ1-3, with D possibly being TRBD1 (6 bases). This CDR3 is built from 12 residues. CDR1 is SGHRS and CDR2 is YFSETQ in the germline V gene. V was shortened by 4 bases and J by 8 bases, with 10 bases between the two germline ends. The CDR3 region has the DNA TGCGCCAGCAGCGAACAGGGAGACACCATATATTTT. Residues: CASSEQGDTIYF.

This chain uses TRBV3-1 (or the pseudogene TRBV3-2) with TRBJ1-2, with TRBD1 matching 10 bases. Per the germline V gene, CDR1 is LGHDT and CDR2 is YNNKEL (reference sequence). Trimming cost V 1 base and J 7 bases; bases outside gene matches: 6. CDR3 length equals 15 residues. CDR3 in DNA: TGTGCCAGCAGCCAAGGTGACAGGGGGCGAGGTGGCTACACCTTC. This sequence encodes CASSQGDRGRGGYTF.

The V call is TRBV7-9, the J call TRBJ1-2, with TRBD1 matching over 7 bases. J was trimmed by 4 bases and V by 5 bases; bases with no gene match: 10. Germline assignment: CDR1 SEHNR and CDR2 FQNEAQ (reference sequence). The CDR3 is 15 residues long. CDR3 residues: CASSGRDREIYGYTF. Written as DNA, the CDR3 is TGTGCCAGCAGCGGGCGAGACAGGGAAATCTATGGCTACACCTTC.

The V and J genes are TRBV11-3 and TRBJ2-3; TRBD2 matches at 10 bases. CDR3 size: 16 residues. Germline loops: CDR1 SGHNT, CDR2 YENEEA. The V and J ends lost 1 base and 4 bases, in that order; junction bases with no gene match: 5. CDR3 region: CASSLALAGEADTQYF. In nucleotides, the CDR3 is TGTGCCAGCAGCTTAGCCCTAGCGGGGGAAGCAGATACGCAGTATTTT.

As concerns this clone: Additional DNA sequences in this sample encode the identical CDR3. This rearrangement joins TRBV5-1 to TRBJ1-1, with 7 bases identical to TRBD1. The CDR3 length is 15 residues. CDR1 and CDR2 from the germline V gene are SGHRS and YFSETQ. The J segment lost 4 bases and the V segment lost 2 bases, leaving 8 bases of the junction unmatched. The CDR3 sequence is CASSFARDRVTEAFF. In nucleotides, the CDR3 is TGCGCCAGCAGCTTCGCTCGCGACAGGGTCACTGAAGCTTTCTTT.

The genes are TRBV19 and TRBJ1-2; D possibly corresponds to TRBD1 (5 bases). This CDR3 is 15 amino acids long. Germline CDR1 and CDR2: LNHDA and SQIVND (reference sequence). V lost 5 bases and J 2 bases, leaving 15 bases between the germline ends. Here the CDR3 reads CASSFGGTLNYGYTF. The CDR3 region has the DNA TGTGCCAGTAGTTTCGGGGGGACGTTGAACTATGGCTACACCTTC.

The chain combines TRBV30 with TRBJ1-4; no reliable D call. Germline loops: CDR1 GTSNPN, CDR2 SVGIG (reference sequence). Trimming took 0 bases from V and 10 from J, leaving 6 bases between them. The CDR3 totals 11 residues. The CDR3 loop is CAWSVEGKLFF. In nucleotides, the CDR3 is TGTGCCTGGAGTGTTGAGGGAAAACTGTTTTTT.

CDR3: CASTRTGAYNEQFF. The DNA for the CDR3 is TGTGCCAGCACCCGGACAGGTGCTTACAATGAGCAGTTCTTC. The V gene is TRBV27, the J gene TRBJ2-1; 7 bases agree with TRBD1. Germline lookup yields CDR1 MNHEY and CDR2 SMNVEV (reference sequence). The CDR3 length is 14 residues. J was trimmed by 4 bases and V by 7 bases; bases with no gene match: 7.

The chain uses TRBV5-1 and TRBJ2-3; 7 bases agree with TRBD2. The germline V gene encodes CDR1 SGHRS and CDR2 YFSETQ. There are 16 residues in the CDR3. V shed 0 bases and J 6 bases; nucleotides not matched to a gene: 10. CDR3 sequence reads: CASSLASSAGTDTQYF. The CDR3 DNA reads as TGCGCCAGCAGCTTGGCATCTTCAGCGGGGACTGATACGCAGTATTTT.

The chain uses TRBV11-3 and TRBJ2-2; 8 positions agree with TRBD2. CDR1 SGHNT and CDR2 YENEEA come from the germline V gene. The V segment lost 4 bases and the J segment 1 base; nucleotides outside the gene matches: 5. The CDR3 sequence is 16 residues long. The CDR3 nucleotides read TGTGCCAGCAGCTCACAGGCGGGAGGGAACACCGGGGAGCTGTTTTTT. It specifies CASSSQAGGNTGELFF.

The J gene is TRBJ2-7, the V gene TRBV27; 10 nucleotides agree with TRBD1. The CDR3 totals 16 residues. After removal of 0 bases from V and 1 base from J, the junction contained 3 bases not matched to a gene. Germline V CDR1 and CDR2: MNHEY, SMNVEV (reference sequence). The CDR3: CASSLSGTGASYEQYF. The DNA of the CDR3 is TGTGCCAGCAGTTTATCGGGGACAGGGGCGTCCTACGAGCAGTACTTC.

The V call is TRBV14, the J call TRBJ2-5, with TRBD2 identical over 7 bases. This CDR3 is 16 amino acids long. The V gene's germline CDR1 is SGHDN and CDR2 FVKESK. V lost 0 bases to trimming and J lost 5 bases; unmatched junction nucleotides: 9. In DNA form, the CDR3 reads TGTGCCAGCAGCCAAGAAGCGGGGAGCCCCTGGGAGACCCAGTACTTC. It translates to CASSQEAGSPWETQYF.

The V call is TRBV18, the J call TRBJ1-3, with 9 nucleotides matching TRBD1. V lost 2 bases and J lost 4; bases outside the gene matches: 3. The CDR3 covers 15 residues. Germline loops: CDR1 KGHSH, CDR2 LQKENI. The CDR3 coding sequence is TGTGCCAGCTCACCAACCGGGACAGGGGGAAACACCATATATTTT. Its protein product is CASSPTGTGGNTIYF. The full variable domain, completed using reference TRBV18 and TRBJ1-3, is NAGVMQNPRHLVRRRGQEARLRCSPMKGHSHVYWYRQLPEEGLKFMVYLQKENIIDESGMPKERFSAEFPKEGPSILRIQQVVRGDSAAYFCASSPTGTGGNTIYFGEGSWLTVV.

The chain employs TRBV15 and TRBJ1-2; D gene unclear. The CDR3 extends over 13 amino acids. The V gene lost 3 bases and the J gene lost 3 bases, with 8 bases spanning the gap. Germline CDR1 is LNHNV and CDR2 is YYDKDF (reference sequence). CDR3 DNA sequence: TGTGCCACCAGCAGTGGCACAGACTATGGCTACACCTTC. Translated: CATSSGTDYGYTF. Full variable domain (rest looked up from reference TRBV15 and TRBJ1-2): DAMVIQNPRYQVTQFGKPVTLSCSQTLNHNVMYWYQQKSSQAPKLLFHYYDKDFNNEADTPDNFQSRRPNTSFCFLDIRSPGLGDTAMYLCATSSGTDYGYTFGSGTRLTVV.

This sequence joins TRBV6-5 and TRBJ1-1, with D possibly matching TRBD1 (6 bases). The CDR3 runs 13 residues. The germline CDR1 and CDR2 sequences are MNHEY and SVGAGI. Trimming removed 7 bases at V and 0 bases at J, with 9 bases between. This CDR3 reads CASTGTMNTEAFF. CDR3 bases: TGTGCCAGCACGGGGACAATGAACACTGAAGCTTTCTTT.

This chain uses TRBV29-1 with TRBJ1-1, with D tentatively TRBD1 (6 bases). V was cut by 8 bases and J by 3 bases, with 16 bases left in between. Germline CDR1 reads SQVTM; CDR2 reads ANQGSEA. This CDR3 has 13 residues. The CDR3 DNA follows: TGCAGCTTACAGGACAGAGGAGACACTGAAGCTTTCTTT. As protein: CSLQDRGDTEAFF.

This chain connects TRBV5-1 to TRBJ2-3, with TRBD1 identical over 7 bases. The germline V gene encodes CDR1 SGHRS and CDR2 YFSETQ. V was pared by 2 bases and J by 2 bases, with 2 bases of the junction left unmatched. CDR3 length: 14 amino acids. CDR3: CASSFGQATDTQYF. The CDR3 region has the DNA TGCGCCAGCAGCTTCGGACAGGCCACAGATACGCAGTATTTT.

In nucleotides, the CDR3 is TGTGCCAGCGCGTCGGGGGTAGGGGAGCAGTTCTTC. Encoded protein: CASASGVGEQFF. The chain employs TRBV3-1 (or the pseudogene TRBV3-2) and TRBJ2-1; possible D gene TRBD2, 6 bases. Germline lookup yields CDR1 LGHDT and CDR2 YNNKEL (reference sequence). This CDR3 spans 12 amino acids. The V end was cut by 8 bases, the J end by 10 bases, with 15 bases between.

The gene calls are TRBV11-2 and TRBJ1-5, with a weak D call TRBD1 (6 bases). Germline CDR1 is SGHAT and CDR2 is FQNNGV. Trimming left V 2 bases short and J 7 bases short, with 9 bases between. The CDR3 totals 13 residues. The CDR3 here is CASSLTGRQPQHF. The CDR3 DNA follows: TGTGCCAGCAGCTTAACAGGGCGGCAGCCCCAGCATTTT.

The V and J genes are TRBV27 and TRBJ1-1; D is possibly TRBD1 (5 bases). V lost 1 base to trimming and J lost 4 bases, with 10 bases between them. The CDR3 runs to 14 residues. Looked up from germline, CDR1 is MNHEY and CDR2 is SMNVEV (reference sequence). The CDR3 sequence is CASSLWEGFTEAFF. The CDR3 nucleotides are TGTGCCAGCAGTTTATGGGAGGGGTTCACTGAAGCTTTCTTT.

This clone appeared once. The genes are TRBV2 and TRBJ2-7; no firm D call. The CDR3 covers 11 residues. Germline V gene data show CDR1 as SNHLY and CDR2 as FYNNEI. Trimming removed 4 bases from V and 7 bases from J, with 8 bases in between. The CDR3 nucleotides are TGTGCCAGCAGTGGCCAGGTGGAGCAGTACTTC. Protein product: CASSGQVEQYF.

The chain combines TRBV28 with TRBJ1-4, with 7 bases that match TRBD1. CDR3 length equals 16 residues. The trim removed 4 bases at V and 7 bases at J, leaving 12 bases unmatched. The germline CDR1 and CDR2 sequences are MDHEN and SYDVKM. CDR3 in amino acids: CASSSGKGGVGEKLFF. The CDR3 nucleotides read TGTGCCAGCAGTTCTGGAAAAGGGGGCGTGGGTGAAAAACTGTTTTTT.